A single sample gave rise to the 27 T cell receptor beta chains below, sequenced in a study of blood T cell repertoires in COVID-19. Produced via immunoSEQ multiplex PCR; TCRdb's table is partial and in-frame only. The sample consists of roughly 140,000 clones, around nine tenths of them appearing once. Sequenced sample: peripheral blood. The receptor source for this set is a woman aged 40 to 49 with acute or convalescent COVID-19.

This clone was detected a few times. The chain couples TRBV5-1 to TRBJ1-1; TRBD1 aligns across 7 bases. V lost 4 bases to trimming and J lost 5 bases; unmatched junction nucleotides: 2. Germline assignment: CDR1 SGHRS and CDR2 YFSETQ. This CDR3 is built from 12 residues. CDR3: CASSGDSTEAFF. The CDR3 DNA reads TGCGCCAGCAGCGGGGACAGTACTGAAGCTTTCTTT.

The rearrangement uses TRBV10-3 and TRBJ1-5, with 7 bases aligning to TRBD1. With V trimmed by 5 bases and J by 5 bases, 0 bases remained unmatched. The CDR3 loop spans 12 amino acids. Germline lookup yields CDR1 ENHRY and CDR2 SYGVKD. The CDR3 sequence is CAISQGDQPQHF. CDR3 coding DNA: TGTGCCATCAGTCAGGGGGATCAGCCCCAGCATTTT.

The chain links TRBV5-1 to TRBJ1-1; D gene ambiguous. The CDR3 totals 12 residues. Trimming removed 4 bases from V and 3 bases from J, with 7 bases in between. CDR1 SGHRS and CDR2 YFSETQ come from the germline V gene. CDR3 in amino acids: CASSLYDTEAFF. The CDR3 DNA reads TGCGCCAGCAGCCTGTATGACACTGAAGCTTTCTTT.

The chain is built from TRBV19 and TRBJ2-2; 8 bases are shared with TRBD2. This CDR3 contains 16 residues. With V trimmed by 5 bases and J by 7 bases, 12 bases remained unmatched. Germline CDR1 and CDR2: LNHDA and SQIVND (reference sequence). CDR3 protein: CASSEGVGRAGGELFF. CDR3 in DNA: TGTGCCAGTAGTGAAGGGGTCGGGAGGGCCGGCGGGGAGCTGTTTTTT. Using reference TRBV19 and TRBJ2-2 for the parts outside the CDR3, the full variable domain is DGGITQSPKYLFRKEGQNVTLSCEQNLNHDAMYWYRQDPGQGLRLIYYSQIVNDFQKGDIAEGYSVSREKKESFPLTVTSAQKNPTAFYLCASSEGVGRAGGELFFGEGSRLTVL.

The rearrangement uses TRBV4-1 and TRBJ2-1, with D maybe TRBD2 (6 bases). Germline V CDR1 and CDR2: MGHRA, YSYEKL. Trimming stripped 8 bases from V and 8 bases from J, with 13 bases between. The CDR3 totals 12 residues. For the CDR3, the DNA is TGCGCCAGCTCGGACTATAGATATGAGCAGTTCTTC. It is translated as CASSDYRYEQFF.

The chain employs TRBV7-4 and TRBJ2-1; maybe TRBD2 (5 bases). Trimming took off 1 base at V and 0 bases at J, with 19 bases between the two ends. CDR3 length: 19 amino acids. The germline V gene has CDR1 SGHVT and CDR2 SQSDAQ. Written as DNA, the CDR3 is TGTGCCAGCAGCTTAGAGTTAAGTAGTCAGCGGTGCTCCTACAATGAGCAGTTCTTC. It translates to CASSLELSSQRCSYNEQFF.

A few counts support this clone. The J gene is TRBJ1-4, the V gene TRBV5-1, with TRBD1 as a possible D gene (6 bases). This CDR3 region has 14 residues. Per the germline V gene, CDR1 is SGHRS and CDR2 is YFSETQ. Trimming took off 4 bases at V and 7 bases at J, with 14 bases between the two ends. This CDR3 reads CASSRGQPSEKLFF. The CDR3 bases are TGCGCCAGCAGCCGGGGACAACCTAGTGAAAAACTGTTTTTT.

The chain links TRBV10-3 to TRBJ2-1; 9 nucleotides align to TRBD2. The CDR3 extends over 15 amino acids. Trimming cost V 2 bases and J 8 bases; bases outside gene matches: 7. Germline lookup yields CDR1 ENHRY and CDR2 SYGVKD. This CDR3 is CAISERTSVWDEQFF. The CDR3 bases are TGTGCCATCAGTGAGAGGACTAGCGTCTGGGATGAGCAGTTCTTC.

This chain joins TRBV3-1 (or the pseudogene TRBV3-2) and TRBJ2-3; TRBD2 aligns across 10 bases. Germline-derived CDR1 and CDR2 are LGHDT and YNNKEL (reference sequence). CDR3 length equals 14 residues. J gave up 6 bases and V 4 bases, and 4 bases lay outside the gene matches. CDR3 in DNA: TGTGCCAGCAGCCCGAGCGGGAGGGGGGATACGCAGTATTTT. This sequence encodes CASSPSGRGDTQYF.

This chain uses TRBV10-3 with TRBJ1-5, with 9 bases fitting TRBD1. Germline values: CDR1 ENHRY, CDR2 SYGVKD. Trimming took 4 bases from V and 2 from J; bases not matched to a gene: 9. This CDR3 contains 17 residues. CDR3 nucleotide sequence: TGTGCCATCAGTGGAGGGACAGGGCCCACCGGCAATCAGCCCCAGCATTTT. It is translated as CAISGGTGPTGNQPQHF.

The chain joins TRBV30 to TRBJ1-5; 8 positions agree with TRBD1. J lost 6 bases, V lost 2 bases, and 6 bases had no gene match. Germline assignment: CDR1 GTSNPN and CDR2 SVGIG (reference sequence). This CDR3 has 14 residues. The CDR3 here is CAWSLTGGIQPQHF. The CDR3 bases are TGTGCCTGGAGTTTAACAGGGGGGATTCAGCCCCAGCATTTT.

The chain joins TRBV2 to TRBJ1-1; weak D call: TRBD1 (6 bases). Germline V gene lookup returns CDR1 SNHLY and CDR2 FYNNEI. CDR3 length equals 11 residues. V was clipped by 7 bases and J by 3 bases, with 6 bases between them. The CDR3 region has the DNA TGTGCCAGCAAGGGGGACACTGAAGCTTTCTTT. Amino acids: CASKGDTEAFF.

By its share, this clone is medium-sized. The chain couples TRBV25-1 to TRBJ2-3; 8 bases map to TRBD1. The J segment lost 1 base and the V segment lost 6 bases, leaving 0 bases of the junction unmatched. This CDR3 contains 13 residues. The V gene's germline CDR1 is MGHDK and CDR2 SYGVNS. The CDR3 coding sequence is TGTGCCAGCAGGACAGGGGGCACAGATACGCAGTATTTT. Its translation is CASRTGGTDTQYF. The whole variable domain, remainder taken from reference TRBV25-1 and TRBJ2-3, is EADIYQTPRYLVIGTGKKITLECSQTMGHDKMYWYQQDPGMELHLIHYSYGVNSTEKGDLSSESTVSRIRTEHFPLTLESARPSHTSQYLCASRTGGTDTQYFGPGTRLTVL.

The genes are TRBV4-3 and TRBJ1-3; 9 bases are a match to TRBD1. The germline V gene encodes CDR1 LGHNA and CDR2 YSLEER. The ends lost 0 bases at V and 4 bases at J; junction bases unmatched: 7. The CDR3 is made up of 17 amino acids. CDR3 DNA: TGCGCCAGCAGCCAAGATACACAGGGGGCAACAGGAAACACCATATATTTT. Protein sequence: CASSQDTQGATGNTIYF.

The sample holds many counts of this clone. V usage is TRBV6-6 and J usage is TRBJ1-2; the D is unclear. CDR1 is MNHNY, CDR2 SVGAGI, per germline (reference sequence). This CDR3 is built from 13 residues. Trimming took 6 bases from V and 7 from J, leaving 15 bases between them. CDR3 coding DNA: TGTGCCAGCAGCGATGGAGGGATCGGTGGCTACACCTTC. It encodes CASSDGGIGGYTF.

The chain carries TRBV7-2 and TRBJ2-7, with 7 bases identical to TRBD2. J was trimmed by 3 bases and V by 4 bases; bases with no gene match: 3. Germline V gives CDR1 SGHTA, CDR2 FQGNSA. The CDR3 spans 13 residues. CDR3: CASSWGGGYEQYF. The CDR3 DNA follows: TGTGCCAGCAGCTGGGGCGGGGGCTACGAGCAGTACTTC. The whole variable domain, remainder taken from reference TRBV7-2 and TRBJ2-7, is GAGVSQSPSNKVTEKGKDVELRCDPISGHTALYWYRQSLGQGLEFLIYFQGNSAPDKSGLPSDRFSAERTGGSVSTLTIQRTQQEDSAVYLCASSWGGGYEQYFGPGTRLTVT.

As DNA, the CDR3 is TGCGCCAGCAGTTATGGACAGGCCAATTCACCCCTCCACTTT. As protein: CASSYGQANSPLHF. The rearrangement uses TRBV5-1 and TRBJ1-6; 7 bases map to TRBD1. V shed 5 bases and J 7 bases; nucleotides not matched to a gene: 6. CDR1 and CDR2 (germline): SGHRS, YFSETQ. This CDR3 spans 14 amino acids.

V usage is TRBV7-6 and J usage is TRBJ1-2, with D uncertain. V lost 5 bases to trimming and J lost 6 bases, with 13 bases between them. Per germline, CDR1 SGHVS and CDR2 FNYEAQ. This CDR3 has 13 residues. The CDR3 DNA reads as TGTGCCAGCAGCGGGGAGGATAGGCATGGCTACACCTTC. Amino acid sequence: CASSGEDRHGYTF.

The genes are TRBV18 and TRBJ1-1; possibly TRBD1 for D (5 bases). The CDR3 totals 16 residues. Trimming removed 5 bases from V and 1 base from J, with 17 bases in between. Germline loops: CDR1 KGHSH, CDR2 LQKENI. CDR3 residues: CASSTSDIGKNTEAFF. In DNA, the CDR3 is TGTGCCAGCTCAACTTCGGACATAGGAAAGAACACTGAAGCTTTCTTT.

This chain uses TRBV12-3 or TRBV12-4 with TRBJ1-2; D is possibly TRBD1 (6 bases). This CDR3 has 11 amino acids. The germline V and J ends were trimmed by 8 bases and 2 bases, with 6 bases remaining between them. The CDR3 DNA reads as TGTGCCAGCGGGACAAACTATGGCTACACCTTC. Translating gives CASGTNYGYTF.

This clone has just one count. This chain uses TRBV14 with TRBJ2-1; 7 bases are shared with TRBD2. The V and J ends lost 1 base and 10 bases, in that order; junction bases with no gene match: 4. Germline V gene lookup returns CDR1 SGHDN and CDR2 FVKESK. The CDR3 runs to 13 residues. Here the CDR3 DNA reads TGTGCCAGCAGCCAAGTGACTAGCAGGGAGCAGTTCTTC. This sequence encodes CASSQVTSREQFF. The full variable domain, in which reference TRBV14 and TRBJ2-1 provide the parts outside the CDR3, is EAGVTQFPSHSVIEKGQTVTLRCDPISGHDNLYWYRRVMGKEIKFLLHFVKESKQDESGMPNNRFLAERTGGTYSTLKVQPAELEDSGVYFCASSQVTSREQFFGPGTRLTVL.

This clone was observed a single time. This CDR3 is also generated by other DNA sequences in the sample. The chain links TRBV30 to TRBJ1-5; 10 bases are shared with TRBD1. Germline V gene sequence: CDR1 GTSNPN, CDR2 SVGIG (reference sequence). Germline trimming cut 2 bases from V and 4 bases from J; bases unmatched to any gene: 2. The CDR3 is made up of 14 amino acids. CDR3 in amino acids: CAWSPGQGNQPQHF. Here the CDR3 DNA reads TGTGCCTGGAGTCCGGGACAGGGGAATCAGCCCCAGCATTTT.

J is TRBJ2-2 and V is TRBV2; possible D gene TRBD2, 5 bases. The CDR3 extends over 16 amino acids. With 7 bases removed from V and 7 bases from J, the gap between germline ends came to 22 bases. Per germline, CDR1 SNHLY and CDR2 FYNNEI. The CDR3 is CASTFSEGVRGGELFF. The CDR3, as DNA: TGTGCCAGCACTTTCAGCGAGGGAGTACGGGGCGGGGAGCTGTTTTTT.

The rearrangement joins TRBV9 to TRBJ2-1; 14 bases map to TRBD2. Germline-derived CDR1 and CDR2 are SGDLS and YYNGEE. The CDR3 has 15 amino acids. The V gene end was trimmed by 3 bases and the J gene end by 8 bases; junction bases not matched to a gene: 4. In DNA, the CDR3 is TGTGCCAGCAGCGCGGGACTAGCGGGAGTTGATGAGCAGTTCTTC. Its protein is CASSAGLAGVDEQFF.

This clone was picked up one time. This chain links TRBV7-9 with TRBJ1-1; the D gene is possibly TRBD1 (5 bases). CDR1 and CDR2 from the germline V gene are SEHNR and FQNEAQ (reference sequence). Trimming pared 6 bases from V and 3 bases from J, leaving 14 bases between. The CDR3 is 14 residues long. The CDR3 sequence: CASSPGTGDTEAFF. In nucleotides, the CDR3 is TGTGCCAGCAGTCCCGGGACGGGGGACACTGAAGCTTTCTTT.

This rearrangement joins TRBV11-2 to TRBJ2-1; 10 bases line up with TRBD2. The J segment lost 2 bases and the V segment lost 4 bases, leaving 8 bases of the junction unmatched. Germline V gene sequence: CDR1 SGHAT, CDR2 FQNNGV. The CDR3 has 17 amino acids. The DNA of the CDR3 is TGTGCCAGCAGCTCCGTTAGCGGGAGGCTCCCCTACAATGAGCAGTTCTTC. As protein: CASSSVSGRLPYNEQFF.

V is TRBV30 and J is TRBJ1-5; D is ambiguous. Germline CDR1 reads GTSNPN; CDR2 reads SVGIG (reference sequence). This CDR3 is 13 amino acids long. V shed 4 bases and J shed 6 bases, with 13 bases lying between them. The CDR3 bases are TGTGCCTGGAACCCTAACGCAGGTCAGCCCCAGCATTTT. As protein: CAWNPNAGQPQHF.